A selection of T cell receptor beta chains follows, all from one sample in a study of CD8 T cells in ankylosing spondylitis. TCRdb re-called the 5' RACE reads through MiXCR, storing one row per CDR3 protein. The sample contains 340,000 or so distinct CDR3 sequences, 14% to 15% of which appear only once. The specimen was blood, either unsorted or a sorted T cell fraction (not recorded which). The receptors derive from a male donor with ankylosing spondylitis or in good health (not recorded which). CDR3s include the opening cysteine and the closing phenylalanine or tryptophan. The order of the fields is clone size, J gene, V gene, D gene, CDR3 protein, CDR3 DNA. A D gene is named only where the DNA matches it firmly. Not all rows give a size; the values are once, few, many and, for expanded clones, a class.

few	TRBJ1-3	TRBV20-1	.	CSARGGPADGTIYF	TGCAGTGCTAGAGGTGGCCCCGCCGACGGGACCATATATTTT
.	TRBJ1-1	TRBV12-3/TRBV12-4	.	CASSFQAGVGEAFF	TGTGCCAGCAGTTTTCAAGCAGGGGTCGGTGAAGCTTTCTTT
few	TRBJ2-2	TRBV29-1	TRBD1	CSVGGQTANTGELFF	TGCAGCGTTGGGGGACAGACTGCGAACACCGGGGAGCTGTTTTTT
few	TRBJ1-2	TRBV6-1	.	CASSQQDGSNYGYTF	TGTGCCAGCAGTCAACAGGACGGGTCCAACTATGGCTACACCTTC
few	TRBJ1-4	TRBV7-9	.	CASSPGARTTNEKLFF	TGTGCCAGCAGCCCCGGAGCCCGCACAACTAATGAAAAACTGTTTTTT
.	TRBJ2-7	TRBV20-1	TRBD2	CSARDQRTSGVEAYEQYF	TGCAGTGCAAGAGACCAACGGACTAGCGGGGTGGAAGCCTACGAGCAGTACTTC
few	TRBJ1-2	TRBV27	TRBD1	CASSTDRDNYGYTF	TGTGCCAGCAGTACAGACAGGGATAACTATGGCTACACCTTC
.	TRBJ1-5	TRBV5-1	.	CASSYSGVQPQHF	TGCGCCAGCAGCTACTCGGGGGTCCAGCCCCAGCATTTT
.	TRBJ2-3	TRBV20-1	.	CSASGSSNTDTQYF	TGCAGTGCTAGCGGGAGTTCGAACACAGATACGCAGTATTTT
few	TRBJ1-2	TRBV3-1	.	CASSQAHTNPGGYTF	TGTGCCAGCAGCCAAGCGCACACCAATCCCGGGGGCTACACCTTC
few	TRBJ1-5	TRBV5-1	.	CASSFGDNQPQHF	TGCGCCAGCAGCTTTGGGGACAATCAGCCCCAGCATTTT
many	TRBJ2-4	TRBV5-1	.	CASRLESIQYF	TGCGCCAGCAGGCTTGAGAGCATTCAGTACTTC
many	TRBJ1-2	TRBV12-3/TRBV12-4	.	CASSRDRGYGYTF	TGTGCCAGCAGTAGAGATAGGGGCTATGGCTACACCTTC
.	TRBJ2-3	TRBV7-2	TRBD2	CASTVGLAGHNTQYF	TGTGCCAGCACCGTCGGACTAGCGGGGCATAATACGCAGTATTTT
few	TRBJ2-2	TRBV20-1	.	CSAKLSRGPNTGELFF	TGCAGTGCCAAACTTTCTCGCGGGCCGAACACCGGGGAGCTGTTTTTT
few	TRBJ1-1	TRBV19	.	CASSLRGTSSNTEAFF	TGTGCCAGTAGTCTCCGGGGGACATCATCGAACACTGAAGCTTTCTTT
.	TRBJ1-6	TRBV7-9	.	CASSFDISNSPLHF	TGTGCCAGCAGCTTTGACATATCGAATTCACCCCTCCACTTT
.	TRBJ2-2	TRBV10-3	.	CAINRQADPNTGELFF	TGTGCCATCAATCGTCAGGCGGACCCGAACACCGGGGAGCTGTTTTTT
few	TRBJ2-2	TRBV15	.	CATSRGGLGAGELFF	TGTGCCACCAGCAGAGGGGGGCTGGGCGCCGGGGAGCTGTTTTTT
few	TRBJ2-1	TRBV20-1	TRBD2	CCARDGSGSSSYNEQFF	TGCTGTGCTAGAGATGGTAGCGGGAGCAGCTCCTACAATGAGCAGTTCTTC
.	TRBJ2-2	TRBV11-3	.	CASSLDQALASTGELFF	TGTGCCAGCAGCTTAGATCAGGCGCTAGCGAGCACCGGGGAGCTGTTTTTT
few	TRBJ2-3	TRBV6-1	TRBD1	CASSSRTGPSTDTQYF	TGTGCCAGCAGTAGCCGGACAGGACCTAGCACAGATACGCAGTATTTT
few	TRBJ2-3	TRBV20-1	TRBD2	CSASSWQGTSGGTTDTQYF	TGCAGTGCTAGTAGTTGGCAGGGGACTAGCGGGGGAACCACAGATACGCAGTATTTT
.	TRBJ2-1	TRBV12-3/TRBV12-4	TRBD2	CASSLRGGKNEQFF	TGTGCCAGCAGTTTACGGGGGGGCAAAAATGAGCAGTTCTTC
few	TRBJ1-5	TRBV7-8	.	CASSSTSIGGGINQPQHF	TGTGCCAGCAGCTCGACCAGCATTGGAGGGGGGATCAATCAGCCCCAGCATTTT
many	TRBJ2-4	TRBV5-1	TRBD1	CASRGQGKNIQYF	TGCGCCAGTAGAGGACAGGGCAAAAACATTCAGTACTTC